The clone carrying this T cell receptor (beta chain) was detected a few times. Assay: immunoSEQ multiplex PCR; the TCRdb copy retains only in-frame clones and omits some. The repertoire includes around 63,000 clones, approximately 80% of them detected once, and 5.7% sits in the top ten. The time point here: pretreatment peripheral blood. The data are from a study of PD-L1 blockade in urothelial cancer. Study background: Analysis of the blood was performed 3 weeks (second dose) and 6 weeks after treatment start. T cells were recovered from blood samples at a median of roughly 150,000.

V lost 3 bases, J lost 0 bases, and 8 bases lay in between. Germline CDR1 SEHNR, CDR2 FQNEAQ (reference sequence). The CDR3 contains 14 residues. The chain recombines TRBV7-9 with TRBJ1-2; D ambiguous. Sequenced here: PBMCs, sampled around atezolizumab (anti-PD-L1) treatment. The TCR comes from a man aged 70 or older with urothelial cancer. The CDR3 sequence is CASSFISANYGYTF. In DNA, the CDR3 is TGTGCCAGCAGCTTTATCAGTGCTAACTATGGCTACACCTTC.